The clone carrying this TCR beta chain was detected a few times. This entry comes from a study of cytomegalovirus exposure and HLA in healthy donors. Whole-study context: Samples from HLA-typed donors yielded approximately 80 million unique TCRs in an early data release.

Researchers ran the PCR with 60 Vbeta and 13 Jbeta primers. Clones were read by immunoSEQ multiplex PCR, and TCRdb kept only the in-frame ones, dropping some. The sample consists of roughly 81,000 clones, about 80% of them appearing once. V gave up 1 base and J gave up 0 bases, with 4 bases separating them. The CDR3 extends over 13 amino acids. Germline V CDR1 and CDR2: LGHNA, YNFKEQ. The rearrangement links TRBV4-2 to TRBJ2-7; no clear D gene. This sequence originates from a man aged 25-45 years in good health and CMV-seronegative. The sample consisted of PBMCs. DNA for the CDR3: TGTGCCAGCAGCCAAGTGAGCTCCTACGAGCAGTACTTC. Residues: CASSQVSSYEQYF.